The 8 T cell receptor beta chains given below trace back to one sample, sequenced in a study of CD8 T cells in ankylosing spondylitis. MiXCR was run by TCRdb on the 5' RACE reads, yielding one entry per CDR3 protein. The sample includes around 300,000 distinct CDR3 sequences, around 10% of them seen just once. Sequencing was carried out using blood, either unsorted or a sorted T cell fraction (not recorded which). These receptors all stem from a female donor with ankylosing spondylitis or in good health (not recorded which).

V is TRBV5-4 and J is TRBJ2-7, with 15 bases lining up with TRBD2. The CDR3 sequence is 14 residues long. J lost 6 bases, V lost 3 bases, and 1 base had no gene match. The germline CDR1 and CDR2 sequences are SGHNT and YYREEE (reference sequence). The CDR3 loop is CASSWGLAGGEQYF. For the CDR3, the DNA is TGTGCCAGCAGCTGGGGACTAGCGGGAGGCGAGCAGTACTTC.

This clonotype was counted at least ten times. The chain has TRBV20-1 and TRBJ2-1; TRBD2 aligns across 7 bases. The germline V gene encodes CDR1 DFQATT and CDR2 SNEGSKA (reference sequence). Unmatched junction bases numbered 11, after V lost 4 bases and J lost 8 bases. This CDR3 is built from 14 residues. The chain's CDR3 is CSATTGTKGDEQFF. CDR3 nucleotides: TGCAGTGCTACCACCGGGACTAAAGGAGATGAGCAGTTCTTC.

CDR3 loop: CASSPNRVATNEKLFF. The CDR3 DNA reads TGTGCCAGCAGCCCTAACAGGGTTGCAACTAATGAAAAACTGTTTTTT. The chain carries TRBV7-8 and TRBJ1-4, with D possibly TRBD1 on 6 matching bases. CDR1 and CDR2 from the germline V gene are SGHVS and FQNEAQ. Trimming left V 5 bases short and J 0 bases short, with 13 bases between. The CDR3 spans 16 residues.

This clonotype was observed a few times. The chain has TRBV12-3 or TRBV12-4 and TRBJ2-3, with TRBD2 identical over 7 bases. This CDR3 is 18 amino acids long. With V trimmed by 7 bases and J by 5 bases, 21 bases remained unmatched. The CDR3 protein is CASTWVRGIASGVDTQYF. The CDR3 coding sequence is TGTGCCAGCACCTGGGTGAGGGGAATAGCGAGCGGGGTAGATACGCAGTATTTT.

The table lists this clonotype with a few counts. The V gene is TRBV3-1, the J gene TRBJ2-1, with 11 bases identical to TRBD2. CDR1 and CDR2 (germline): LGHDT, YNNKEL (reference sequence). V lost 1 base and J lost 8; bases outside the gene matches: 4. This CDR3 has 15 amino acids. The CDR3 sequence is CASSQALAGGHEQFF. As DNA, the CDR3 is TGTGCCAGCAGCCAAGCCCTAGCGGGAGGCCATGAGCAGTTCTTC.

The sample holds a few counts of this clonotype. The chain uses TRBV7-3 and TRBJ2-2; 7 nucleotides agree with TRBD2. This CDR3 has 15 residues. The V gene end was trimmed by 1 base and the J gene end by 3 bases; junction bases not matched to a gene: 2. CDR1 and CDR2 (germline): SGHTA, FQGTGA. CDR3 bases: TGTGCCAGCAGCTTAATGGGGGGGGACACCGGGGAGCTGTTTTTT. Its protein product is CASSLMGGDTGELFF.

As concerns this clonotype: Just one base apart from a much larger clone, this may be a read error. J is TRBJ2-1 and V is TRBV27; D call uncertain. This CDR3 spans 14 amino acids. The V gene lost 2 bases and the J gene lost 2 bases, with 7 bases spanning the gap. Germline assignment: CDR1 MNHEY and CDR2 SMNVEV (reference sequence). For the CDR3, the DNA is TGTGCCAGCAGTTTAAGTTACCCCTACAATGAGCAGTTCTTC. This codes for CASSLSYPYNEQFF.

This clonotype appeared many times. This chain joins TRBV5-1 and TRBJ1-3; 8 bases map to TRBD1. CDR3 length: 16 residues. V lost 6 bases, J lost 3 bases, and 11 bases stayed unmatched. CDR1 is SGHRS, CDR2 YFSETQ, per germline. The CDR3 loop is CASKSGTGPLGNTIYF. The CDR3 DNA sequence: TGCGCCAGCAAATCCGGGACAGGACCACTTGGAAACACCATATATTTT.